This T cell receptor beta chain is drawn from a study of CD4 T cells in relation to SARS-CoV-2 and coronaviruses. V gave up 1 base and J gave up 5 bases; unmatched junction bases: 5. Germline V gene data show CDR1 as SGHNT and CDR2 as YYREEE (reference sequence). This CDR3 comprises 15 residues. Method: immunoSEQ multiplex PCR; TCRdb's copy keeps in-frame clones and lacks some. The data contain about 65,000 clones, approximately 87% of them singletons. Unexposed donor CD4+ T cells date from about 2011-2018, before the COVID-19 pandemic. This TCR was recovered from a human donor in good health. The chain couples TRBV5-4 to TRBJ2-1, with 8 bases identical to TRBD1. Source material: memory CD4+ T cells from PBMCs. In DNA form, the CDR3 reads TGTGCCAGCAGCTTGTCCAGGGGGCTGGACAATGAGCAGTTCTTC. This translates into CASSLSRGLDNEQFF. The full variable domain, completed using reference TRBV5-4 and TRBJ2-1, is ETGVTQSPTHLIKTRGQQVTLRCSSQSGHNTVSWYQQALGQGPQFIFQYYREEENGRGNFPPRFSGLQFPNYSSELNVNALELDDSALYLCASSLSRGLDNEQFFGPGTRLTVL.